This T cell receptor (beta chain) emerged from a study of cytomegalovirus exposure and HLA in healthy donors. In the study overall: From HLA-typed donors, an early data release held some 80 million unique TCRs.

General study findings and limits: Researchers counted around 180 TCR beta chains as cytomegalovirus-associated. In a later analysis, common viral pathogens appeared linked to several of the most significant clusters. Most TCR sequences were rare, but some public TCRs occurred in many donors.

The CDR3 covers 13 residues. The germline V and J ends were trimmed by 4 bases and 6 bases, with 12 bases remaining between them. The germline V gene has CDR1 SGHNT and CDR2 YYREEE (reference sequence). Note on this clone: The target antigen is unknown.

With 60 Vbeta and 13 Jbeta primers, the PCR was carried out. Libraries were prepared by immunoSEQ multiplex PCR; TCRdb keeps only in-frame clonotypes and omits some of them. The table shows roughly 110,000 clones, with 60% to 80% occurring only once. The rearrangement joins TRBV5-4 to TRBJ2-3; D uncertain. The source material was PBMCs. This sequence originates from a man between 18 and 35 years old in good health and CMV-seropositive. The CDR3 DNA sequence: TGTGCCAGCAGCCCCAACCCCAGTGATACGCAGTATTTT. As protein: CASSPNPSDTQYF.